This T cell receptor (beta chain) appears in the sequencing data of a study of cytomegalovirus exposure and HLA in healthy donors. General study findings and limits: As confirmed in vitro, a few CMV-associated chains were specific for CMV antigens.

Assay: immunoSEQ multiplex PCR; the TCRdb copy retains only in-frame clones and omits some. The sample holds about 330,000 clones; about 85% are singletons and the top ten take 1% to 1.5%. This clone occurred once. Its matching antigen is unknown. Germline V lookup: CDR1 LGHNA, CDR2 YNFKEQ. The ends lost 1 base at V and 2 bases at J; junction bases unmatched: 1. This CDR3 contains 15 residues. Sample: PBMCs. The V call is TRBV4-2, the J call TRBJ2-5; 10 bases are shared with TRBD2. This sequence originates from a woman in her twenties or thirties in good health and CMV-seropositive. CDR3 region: CASSQGTSGQETQYF. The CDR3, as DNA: TGTGCCAGCAGCCAAGGGACTAGCGGACAAGAGACCCAGTACTTC.